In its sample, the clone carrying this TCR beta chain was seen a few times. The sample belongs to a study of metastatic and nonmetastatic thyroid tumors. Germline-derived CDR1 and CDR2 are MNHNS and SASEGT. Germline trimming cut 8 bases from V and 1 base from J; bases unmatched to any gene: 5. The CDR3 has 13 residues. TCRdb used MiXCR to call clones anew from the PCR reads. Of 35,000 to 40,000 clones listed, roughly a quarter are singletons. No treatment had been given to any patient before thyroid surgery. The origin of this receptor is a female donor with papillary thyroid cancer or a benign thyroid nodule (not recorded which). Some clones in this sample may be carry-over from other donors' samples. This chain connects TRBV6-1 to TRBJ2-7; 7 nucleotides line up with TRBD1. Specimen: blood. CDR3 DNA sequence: TGTGCCAGCCGGGACAGCCGATCCTACGAGCAGTACTTC. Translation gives CASRDSRSYEQYF.